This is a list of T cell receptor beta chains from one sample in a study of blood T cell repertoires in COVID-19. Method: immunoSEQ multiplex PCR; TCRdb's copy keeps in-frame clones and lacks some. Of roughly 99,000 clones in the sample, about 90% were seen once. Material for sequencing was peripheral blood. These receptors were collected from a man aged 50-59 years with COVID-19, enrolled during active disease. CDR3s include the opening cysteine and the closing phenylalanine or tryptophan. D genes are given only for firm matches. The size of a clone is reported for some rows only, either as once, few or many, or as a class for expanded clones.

CDR3 DNA: TGTGCCAGCAGGGTGGGAAGGGGGTTTTATGGCTACACCTTC
CDR3 protein: CASRVGRGFYGYTF
clone size: -
D gene: -
J gene: TRBJ1-2
CDR3 length: 14
V gene: TRBV13

CDR3 DNA: TGCGCCAGCAGCTTGGAAGGGGCAGGGGTATTGAACACTGAAGCTTTCTTT
CDR3 protein: CASSLEGAGVLNTEAFF
clone size: -
D gene: -
J gene: TRBJ1-1
CDR3 length: 17
V gene: TRBV5-1

CDR3 DNA: TGCGCCAGCAGCCCCGGACAGGCTAACTATGGCTACACCTTC
CDR3 protein: CASSPGQANYGYTF
clone size: -
D gene: TRBD1
J gene: TRBJ1-2
CDR3 length: 14
V gene: TRBV5-1

CDR3 DNA: TGTGCCAGCAGAGTAGACAGGCAGAACACTGAAGCTTTCTTT
CDR3 protein: CASRVDRQNTEAFF
clone size: -
D gene: -
J gene: TRBJ1-1
CDR3 length: 14
V gene: TRBV5-5

CDR3 DNA: TGTGCCAGCAGTGACTCGAGGACTAGCGGGGGGATAAATGAGCAGTTCTTC
CDR3 protein: CASSDSRTSGGINEQFF
clone size: -
D gene: TRBD2
J gene: TRBJ2-1
CDR3 length: 17
V gene: TRBV6-4

CDR3 DNA: TGTGCCAGCAGTCTGGACAGGGCGCATGGCTACACCTTC
CDR3 protein: CASSLDRAHGYTF
clone size: -
D gene: TRBD1
J gene: TRBJ1-2
CDR3 length: 13
V gene: TRBV28

CDR3 DNA: TGTGCCAGCAGCACCGGACAGGGCCCCTACGAGCAGTACTTC
CDR3 protein: CASSTGQGPYEQYF
clone size: -
D gene: TRBD1
J gene: TRBJ2-7
CDR3 length: 14
V gene: TRBV11-3

CDR3 DNA: TGTGCCAGCAGCCACCGGGGGGCGTGGACCGGGGAGCTGTTTTTT
CDR3 protein: CASSHRGAWTGELFF
clone size: -
D gene: -
J gene: TRBJ2-2
CDR3 length: 15
V gene: TRBV3-1/TRBV3-2

CDR3 DNA: TGCGCCAGCAGCTTGGTCACAGGAACTGATGGCTACACCTTC
CDR3 protein: CASSLVTGTDGYTF
clone size: few
D gene: -
J gene: TRBJ1-2
CDR3 length: 14
V gene: TRBV5-1

CDR3 DNA: TGTGCCAGTAGTCTTGGGACAGGGAATCAGCCCCAGCATTTT
CDR3 protein: CASSLGTGNQPQHF
clone size: -
D gene: TRBD1
J gene: TRBJ1-5
CDR3 length: 14
V gene: TRBV19

CDR3 DNA: TGTGCCAGTAGATATACCCCTGACAGGGACCCACCCCTTAATAGCAATCAGCCCCAGCATTTT
CDR3 protein: CASRYTPDRDPPLNSNQPQHF
clone size: -
D gene: TRBD1
J gene: TRBJ1-5
CDR3 length: 21
V gene: TRBV19

CDR3 DNA: TGTGCCAGCAGCTTGGCCGGGGCTGGAAACACCATATATTTT
CDR3 protein: CASSLAGAGNTIYF
clone size: -
D gene: -
J gene: TRBJ1-3
CDR3 length: 14
V gene: TRBV5-5

CDR3 DNA: TGTGCCAGCAGTTTTTTGCTCGCAGTGGAGGGCACAGATACGCAGTATTTT
CDR3 protein: CASSFLLAVEGTDTQYF
clone size: -
D gene: -
J gene: TRBJ2-3
CDR3 length: 17
V gene: TRBV28

CDR3 DNA: TGTGCCAGCTCCCCACCCTCAGGGATCTACGAGCAGTACTTC
CDR3 protein: CASSPPSGIYEQYF
clone size: -
D gene: -
J gene: TRBJ2-7
CDR3 length: 14
V gene: TRBV18

CDR3 DNA: TGTGCCAGCAGCGTACAGGGCCGCGGATCTGGGGCCAACGTCCTGACTTTC
CDR3 protein: CASSVQGRGSGANVLTF
clone size: -
D gene: -
J gene: TRBJ2-6
CDR3 length: 17
V gene: TRBV9

CDR3 DNA: TGTGCCAGCAGTTACGGGGACAGGGTAGGACAGCCCCAGCATTTT
CDR3 protein: CASSYGDRVGQPQHF
clone size: -
D gene: TRBD1
J gene: TRBJ1-5
CDR3 length: 15
V gene: TRBV6-2/TRBV6-3

CDR3 DNA: TGTGCCAGTAGTGGGCTCGCGGGGGCGTATACTGAAGCTTTCTTT
CDR3 protein: CASSGLAGAYTEAFF
clone size: few
D gene: -
J gene: TRBJ1-1
CDR3 length: 15
V gene: TRBV19

CDR3 DNA: TGCGCCAGCAGCCCCGGGGGGAGCCAAACCCACGAGCAGTACTTC
CDR3 protein: CASSPGGSQTHEQYF
clone size: -
D gene: TRBD2
J gene: TRBJ2-7
CDR3 length: 15
V gene: TRBV5-1

CDR3 DNA: TGTGCCAGCAGCCAAGATAGAAGCCACTACGAGCAGTACTTC
CDR3 protein: CASSQDRSHYEQYF
clone size: few
D gene: -
J gene: TRBJ2-7
CDR3 length: 14
V gene: TRBV14

CDR3 DNA: TGTGCCAGCAGCCCGATGGGACTAGCGGGGGAGACCCAGTACTTC
CDR3 protein: CASSPMGLAGETQYF
clone size: -
D gene: TRBD2
J gene: TRBJ2-5
CDR3 length: 15
V gene: TRBV5-5

CDR3 DNA: TGTGCCACCAGTGGCTCAGGGTCACATCAGCCCCAGCATTTT
CDR3 protein: CATSGSGSHQPQHF
clone size: -
D gene: -
J gene: TRBJ1-5
CDR3 length: 14
V gene: TRBV24-1

CDR3 DNA: TGTGCCAGCAGCTTAGATCAGGGGGTTGGTTCACCCCTCCACTTT
CDR3 protein: CASSLDQGVGSPLHF
clone size: -
D gene: TRBD1
J gene: TRBJ1-6
CDR3 length: 15
V gene: TRBV13

CDR3 DNA: TGTGCCACGAAGGAGGGTTATGGCTACACCTTC
CDR3 protein: CATKEGYGYTF
clone size: -
D gene: -
J gene: TRBJ1-2
CDR3 length: 11
V gene: TRBV11-2

CDR3 DNA: TGTGCCAGCAGCCCGCCTGGGAGGAAACAAGAGACCCAGTACTTC
CDR3 protein: CASSPPGRKQETQYF
clone size: -
D gene: -
J gene: TRBJ2-5
CDR3 length: 15
V gene: TRBV7-8

CDR3 DNA: TGCAGCGTTGGACTAGCGGGATACAGCTCCTACAATGAGCAGTTCTTC
CDR3 protein: CSVGLAGYSSYNEQFF
clone size: -
D gene: TRBD2
J gene: TRBJ2-1
CDR3 length: 16
V gene: TRBV29-1

CDR3 DNA: TGTGCCAGCAGCTTACCTGTATTCTCCTACGAGCAGTACTTC
CDR3 protein: CASSLPVFSYEQYF
clone size: -
D gene: -
J gene: TRBJ2-7
CDR3 length: 14
V gene: TRBV7-2

CDR3 DNA: TGTGCCAGCAGCGCCCAAGGTTACAGGGAAGGTATGCAGTACTTC
CDR3 protein: CASSAQGYREGMQYF
clone size: -
D gene: -
J gene: TRBJ2-7
CDR3 length: 15
V gene: TRBV14

CDR3 DNA: TGTGCCTGGAGTTCTCAGGGCCTCTATGGCTACACCTTC
CDR3 protein: CAWSSQGLYGYTF
clone size: -
D gene: -
J gene: TRBJ1-2
CDR3 length: 13
V gene: TRBV30

CDR3 DNA: TGTGCCAGCAGCTTCAACAGGGGAAGCAATCAGCCCCAGCATTTT
CDR3 protein: CASSFNRGSNQPQHF
clone size: -
D gene: TRBD1
J gene: TRBJ1-5
CDR3 length: 15
V gene: TRBV7-2

CDR3 DNA: TGTGCCAGCAGCCCGCGACACCTGAACACCGGGGAGCTGTTTTTT
CDR3 protein: CASSPRHLNTGELFF
clone size: -
D gene: -
J gene: TRBJ2-2
CDR3 length: 15
V gene: TRBV9

CDR3 DNA: TGTGCCAGCAGCTTTACAGGGGGTTCTGGGGCCAACGTCCTGACTTTC
CDR3 protein: CASSFTGGSGANVLTF
clone size: -
D gene: TRBD1
J gene: TRBJ2-6
CDR3 length: 16
V gene: TRBV7-3

CDR3 DNA: TGTGCCAGCAGCCCAGGACACCTTGATACGCAGTATTTT
CDR3 protein: CASSPGHLDTQYF
clone size: -
D gene: -
J gene: TRBJ2-3
CDR3 length: 13
V gene: TRBV7-3

CDR3 DNA: TGTGCCAGCAGCCCACACAAGGCGGGGGTCAATCAGCCCCAGCATTTT
CDR3 protein: CASSPHKAGVNQPQHF
clone size: -
D gene: -
J gene: TRBJ1-5
CDR3 length: 16
V gene: TRBV9

CDR3 DNA: TGCGCCAGCAGCTTCCGTTCGCAGGGGGCAGATGATACGCAGTATTTT
CDR3 protein: CASSFRSQGADDTQYF
clone size: -
D gene: TRBD1
J gene: TRBJ2-3
CDR3 length: 16
V gene: TRBV5-1

CDR3 DNA: TGTGCCAGCAGCGCTCTAGGGACAGGATATTCACCCCTCCACTTT
CDR3 protein: CASSALGTGYSPLHF
clone size: -
D gene: TRBD1
J gene: TRBJ1-6
CDR3 length: 15
V gene: TRBV5-4

CDR3 DNA: TGTGCCAGCAGCATGACAGGGGAAGTTAACTACACCTTC
CDR3 protein: CASSMTGEVNYTF
clone size: few
D gene: TRBD1
J gene: TRBJ1-2
CDR3 length: 13
V gene: TRBV12-3/TRBV12-4

CDR3 DNA: TGTGCCAGCACCGACGACAGGGCCCCTAGCACAGATACGCAGTATTTT
CDR3 protein: CASTDDRAPSTDTQYF
clone size: -
D gene: TRBD1
J gene: TRBJ2-3
CDR3 length: 16
V gene: TRBV2

CDR3 DNA: TGTGCCAGTAGTCATCGACCGGGACAGGGTAGAATCAATGAGCAGTTCTTC
CDR3 protein: CASSHRPGQGRINEQFF
clone size: -
D gene: TRBD1
J gene: TRBJ2-1
CDR3 length: 17
V gene: TRBV19

CDR3 DNA: TGTGCCAGCAGTTTATCGAACTCACTGAGGGCTTTCTTT
CDR3 protein: CASSLSNSLRAFF
clone size: -
D gene: -
J gene: TRBJ1-1
CDR3 length: 13
V gene: TRBV28

CDR3 DNA: TGTGCCAGCAGCCCCCTCGGACAGGGGGTCTATGGCTACACCTTC
CDR3 protein: CASSPLGQGVYGYTF
clone size: -
D gene: TRBD1
J gene: TRBJ1-2
CDR3 length: 15
V gene: TRBV7-3

CDR3 DNA: TGTGCCAGCAGCTCAGCGGCTACAACTAATGAAAAACTGTTTTTT
CDR3 protein: CASSSAATTNEKLFF
clone size: -
D gene: -
J gene: TRBJ1-4
CDR3 length: 15
V gene: TRBV5-5

CDR3 DNA: TGTGCCAGCAGCCCCCTAGGGCGGGGGGTCACCGGGGAGCTGTTTTTT
CDR3 protein: CASSPLGRGVTGELFF
clone size: once
D gene: TRBD2
J gene: TRBJ2-2
CDR3 length: 16
V gene: TRBV9

CDR3 DNA: TGTGCCAGCAGCTTACAGGGGGCTGGCACCTACGAGCAGTACTTC
CDR3 protein: CASSLQGAGTYEQYF
clone size: -
D gene: TRBD1
J gene: TRBJ2-7
CDR3 length: 15
V gene: TRBV7-8

CDR3 DNA: TGTGCCAGTAGTATCGAACCGGGACAGATTGTGAACACTGAAGCTTTCTTT
CDR3 protein: CASSIEPGQIVNTEAFF
clone size: -
D gene: TRBD1
J gene: TRBJ1-1
CDR3 length: 17
V gene: TRBV19

CDR3 DNA: TGCGCCAGCAGCTTGACCAGGGCGGCCACCGGGGAGCTGTTTTTT
CDR3 protein: CASSLTRAATGELFF
clone size: -
D gene: -
J gene: TRBJ2-2
CDR3 length: 15
V gene: TRBV5-1

CDR3 DNA: TGCAGCGTTGCGGGGGGGTTCGGGTACAATGAGCAGTTCTTC
CDR3 protein: CSVAGGFGYNEQFF
clone size: -
D gene: TRBD2
J gene: TRBJ2-1
CDR3 length: 14
V gene: TRBV29-1